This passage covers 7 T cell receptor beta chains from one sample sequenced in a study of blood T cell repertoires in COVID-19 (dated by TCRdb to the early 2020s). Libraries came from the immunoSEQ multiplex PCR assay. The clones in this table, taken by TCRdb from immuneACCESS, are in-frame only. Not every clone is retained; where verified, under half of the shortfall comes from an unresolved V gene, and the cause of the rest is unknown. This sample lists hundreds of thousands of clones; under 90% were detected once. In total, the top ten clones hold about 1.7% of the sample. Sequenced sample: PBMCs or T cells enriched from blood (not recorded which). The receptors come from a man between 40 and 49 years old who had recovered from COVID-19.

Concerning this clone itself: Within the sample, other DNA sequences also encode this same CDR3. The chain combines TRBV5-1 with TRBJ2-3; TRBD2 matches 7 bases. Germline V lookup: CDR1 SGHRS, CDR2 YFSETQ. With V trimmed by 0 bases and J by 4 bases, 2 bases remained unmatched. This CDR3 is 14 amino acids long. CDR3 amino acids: CASSLAGGADTQYF. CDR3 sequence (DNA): TGCGCCAGCAGCTTGGCGGGGGGTGCAGATACGCAGTATTTT.

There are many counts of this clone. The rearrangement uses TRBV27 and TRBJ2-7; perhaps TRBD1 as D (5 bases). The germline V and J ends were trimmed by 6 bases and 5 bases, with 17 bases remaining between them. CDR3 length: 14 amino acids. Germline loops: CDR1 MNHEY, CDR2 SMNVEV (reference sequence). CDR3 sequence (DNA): TGTGCCAGCAGCATGGCGGCAGGGAACCACGAGCAGTACTTC. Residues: CASSMAAGNHEQYF.

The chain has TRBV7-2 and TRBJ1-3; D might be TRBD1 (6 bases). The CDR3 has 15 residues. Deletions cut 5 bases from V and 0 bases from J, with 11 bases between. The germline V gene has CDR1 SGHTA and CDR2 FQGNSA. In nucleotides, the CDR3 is TGTGCCAGCAGCAGAGACAGGAGCTCTGGAAACACCATATATTTT. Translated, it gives CASSRDRSSGNTIYF.

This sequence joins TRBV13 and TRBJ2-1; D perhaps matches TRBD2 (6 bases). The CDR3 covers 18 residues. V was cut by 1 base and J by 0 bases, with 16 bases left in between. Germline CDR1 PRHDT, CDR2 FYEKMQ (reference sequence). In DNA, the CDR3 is TGTGCCAGCAGCTTAGAGGGCGGCGCGGGGAGCTCCTACAATGAGCAGTTCTTC. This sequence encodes CASSLEGGAGSSYNEQFF.

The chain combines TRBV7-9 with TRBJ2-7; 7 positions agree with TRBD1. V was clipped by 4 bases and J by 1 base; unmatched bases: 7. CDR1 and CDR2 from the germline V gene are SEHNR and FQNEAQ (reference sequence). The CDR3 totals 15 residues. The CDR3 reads CASSYMPDRSYEQYF. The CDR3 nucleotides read TGTGCCAGCAGCTACATGCCGGACAGGTCCTACGAGCAGTACTTC.

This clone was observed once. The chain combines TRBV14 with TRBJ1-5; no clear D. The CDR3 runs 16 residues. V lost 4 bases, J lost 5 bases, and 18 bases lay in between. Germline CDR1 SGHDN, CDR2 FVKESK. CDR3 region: CASSPAEATPHQPQHF. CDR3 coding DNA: TGTGCCAGCAGCCCGGCGGAGGCCACCCCCCATCAGCCCCAGCATTTT.

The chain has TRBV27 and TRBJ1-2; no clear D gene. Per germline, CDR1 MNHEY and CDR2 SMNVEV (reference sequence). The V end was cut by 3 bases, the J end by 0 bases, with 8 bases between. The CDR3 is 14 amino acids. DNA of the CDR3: TGTGCCAGCAGTTTCGGGGTTGCTAACTATGGCTACACCTTC. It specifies CASSFGVANYGYTF.